A selection of T cell receptor beta chains follows, all from one sample in a study of shared clonotypes between healthy human individuals. Repertoires were generated with immunoSEQ multiplex PCR, while TCRdb's copy carries only in-frame clones and drops some. This sample carries about 600,000 clones, 97% of them seen once, and the ten largest clones take about 0.057%. Sequenced material: naive CD4+ T cells sorted from blood. These receptors all stem from a woman in her 30s in good health. The CDR3 runs from the conserved cysteine through the conserved F or W. A D gene is named only where the DNA matches it firmly. Size values are once, few and many counts, or a class for expanded clones, and some rows have none.

abundance	v_gene	d_gene	j_gene	CDR3aa	CDR3nt
once	TRBV4-2	NA	TRBJ2-3	CASSQVKTDTDTQYF	TGTGCCAGCAGCCAAGTCAAGACAGATACAGATACGCAGTATTTT
NA	TRBV7-6	NA	TRBJ1-2	CASSSNYGYTF	TGTGCCAGCAGCTCCAACTATGGCTACACCTTC
NA	TRBV7-7	NA	TRBJ1-1	CASSLDKNTEAFF	TGTGCCAGCAGCTTGGACAAGAACACTGAAGCTTTCTTT
NA	TRBV2	TRBD1	TRBJ2-3	CASRQTGGDTDTQYF	TGTGCCAGCAGGCAAACAGGGGGAGACACAGATACGCAGTATTTT
few	TRBV2	NA	TRBJ1-3	CASRGGMPGNTIYF	TGTGCCAGCAGAGGCGGGATGCCTGGAAACACCATATATTTT
NA	TRBV10-1	NA	TRBJ2-1	CASSESLGTYNEQFF	TGCGCCAGCAGTGAGTCGTTGGGAACCTACAATGAGCAGTTCTTC
NA	TRBV13	NA	TRBJ2-1	CASTLGGNYNEQFF	TGTGCCAGCACCCTAGGGGGGAATTACAATGAGCAGTTCTTC
once	TRBV7-3	NA	TRBJ2-5	CASSYGPKETQYF	TGTGCCAGCAGCTACGGGCCCAAAGAGACCCAGTACTTC
NA	TRBV25-1	TRBD2	TRBJ2-1	CASSGRGGVTGANEQFF	TGTGCCAGCAGTGGCCGGGGGGGGGTAACAGGAGCAAATGAGCAGTTCTTC
NA	TRBV2	NA	TRBJ1-5	CASSDRTSNQPQHF	TGTGCCAGCAGCGACAGGACCAGCAATCAGCCCCAGCATTTT
once	TRBV15	TRBD2	TRBJ2-7	CATSRVGSGATSYEQYF	TGTGCCACCAGCAGAGTGGGTAGCGGGGCCACTTCCTACGAGCAGTACTTC
NA	TRBV7-7	NA	TRBJ2-1	CASSFGPTNEQFF	TGTGCCAGCAGCTTTGGGCCTACGAATGAGCAGTTCTTC
NA	TRBV6-6	NA	TRBJ2-2	CASVGHTGELFF	TGTGCCAGCGTGGGCCACACCGGGGAGCTGTTTTTT
NA	TRBV6-4	TRBD2	TRBJ2-3	CASSPSGNTDTQYF	TGTGCCAGCAGTCCTAGCGGGAACACAGATACGCAGTATTTT
NA	TRBV18	TRBD1	TRBJ2-2	CASSMDRAGTGELFF	TGTGCCAGCTCGATGGACAGGGCGGGGACCGGGGAGCTGTTTTTT
NA	TRBV28	NA	TRBJ2-7	CASSLPGLDYEQYF	TGTGCCAGCAGTTTACCGGGCCTTGACTACGAGCAGTACTTC
NA	TRBV7-6	TRBD1	TRBJ2-1	CASSLPGQKPNEQFF	TGTGCCAGCAGCTTACCGGGACAGAAGCCGAATGAGCAGTTCTTC
NA	TRBV9	NA	TRBJ2-1	CASSVVAGSYNEQFF	TGTGCCAGCAGCGTAGTGGCGGGTTCCTACAATGAGCAGTTCTTC
NA	TRBV7-9	NA	TRBJ1-1	CASSLAIRQKNMNTEAFF	TGTGCCAGCAGCTTAGCGATACGGCAGAAAAATATGAACACTGAAGCTTTCTTT
NA	TRBV5-1	TRBD2	TRBJ2-1	CASSPSGLAGRNEQFF	TGCGCCAGCAGCCCCTCGGGACTAGCGGGAAGGAATGAGCAGTTCTTC
NA	TRBV18	NA	TRBJ2-3	CASSPWGEADTDTQYF	TGTGCCAGCTCACCATGGGGGGAAGCGGACACAGATACGCAGTATTTT
NA	TRBV27	NA	TRBJ2-2	CASGRHGVNTGELFF	TGTGCCAGCGGACGTCATGGGGTCAACACCGGGGAGCTGTTTTTT
NA	TRBV2	TRBD2	TRBJ2-1	CASSEILAGDEQFF	TGTGCCAGCAGTGAAATACTAGCGGGAGATGAGCAGTTCTTC
NA	TRBV5-4	TRBD1	TRBJ1-1	CASSPTGGVAFF	TGTGCCAGCAGCCCTACAGGGGGTGTAGCTTTCTTT
NA	TRBV27	NA	TRBJ1-1	CASSPQGNTEAFF	TGTGCCAGCAGTCCGCAGGGGAACACTGAAGCTTTCTTT
NA	TRBV18	NA	TRBJ2-1	CASSPTSSYNEQFF	TGTGCCAGCTCACCAACGAGCTCCTACAATGAGCAGTTCTTC
NA	TRBV30	NA	TRBJ1-3	CAWKSGDSSGNTIYF	TGTGCCTGGAAATCGGGTGACAGCTCTGGAAACACCATATATTTT
NA	TRBV18	NA	TRBJ2-2	CASSPGQNTGELFF	TGTGCCAGCTCCCCCGGACAGAACACCGGGGAGCTGTTTTTT
NA	TRBV7-8	TRBD2	TRBJ2-5	CASSLGLAGGRETQYF	TGTGCCAGCAGCTTAGGGCTAGCGGGAGGGCGGGAGACCCAGTACTTC
once	TRBV7-8	TRBD1	TRBJ2-7	CASSLGGTGGSEQYF	TGTGCCAGCAGCTTAGGGGGGACAGGGGGTAGCGAGCAGTACTTC
NA	TRBV27	NA	TRBJ2-1	CASSLGLHYNEQFF	TGTGCCAGCAGTCTCGGACTGCATTACAATGAGCAGTTCTTC
NA	TRBV7-2	TRBD2	TRBJ2-7	CASSLQRDSYEQYF	TGTGCCAGCAGCTTACAGCGGGACTCCTACGAGCAGTACTTC
NA	TRBV21-1	NA	TRBJ2-2	CASPRGSGRESTGELFF	TGTGCCAGCCCCCGCGGGAGCGGGAGGGAATCCACCGGGGAGCTGTTTTTT
NA	TRBV6-5	NA	TRBJ2-5	CASSYSPRDTRKYF	TGTGCCAGCAGTTACTCCCCCCGGGACACCAGAAAGTACTTC
once	TRBV4-1	NA	TRBJ1-3	CASSTRTGNTIYF	TGCGCCAGCAGCACTCGTACAGGAAACACCATATATTTT
NA	TRBV7-2	NA	TRBJ1-2	CASSFQGLRGYTF	TGTGCCAGCAGCTTCCAGGGGCTGCGAGGCTACACCTTC
NA	TRBV18	NA	TRBJ2-7	CASSPDGFPYEQYF	TGTGCCAGCTCACCGGACGGGTTCCCCTACGAGCAGTACTTC
NA	TRBV28	NA	TRBJ1-3	CASSLVRNTIYF	TGTGCCAGCAGTTTAGTGAGAAACACCATATATTTT
NA	TRBV5-1	NA	TRBJ1-2	CASRAGTFNYGYTF	TGCGCCAGCAGGGCCGGGACCTTTAACTATGGCTACACCTTC
NA	TRBV6-5	NA	TRBJ2-1	CASSYGGRSSYNEQFF	TGTGCCAGCAGTTACGGGGGGAGGAGCTCCTACAATGAGCAGTTCTTC
NA	TRBV15	NA	TRBJ1-2	CATSRAGALGDGGYTF	TGTGCCACCAGCAGAGCTGGGGCCTTGGGAGACGGCGGCTACACCTTC
NA	TRBV14	NA	TRBJ2-3	CASSQGIRTDTQYF	TGTGCCAGCAGCCAAGGGATCCGAACAGATACGCAGTATTTT
NA	TRBV6-6	NA	TRBJ2-5	CASSSQETQYF	TGTGCCAGCAGCTCACAAGAGACCCAGTACTTC
NA	TRBV4-1	TRBD1	TRBJ1-1	CASSQGISGGTEAFF	TGCGCCAGCAGCCAGGGGATTTCAGGGGGCACTGAAGCTTTCTTT
NA	TRBV28	TRBD1	TRBJ2-7	CASSSPRDRGAYEQYF	TGTGCCAGCAGTTCCCCCCGGGACAGGGGGGCCTACGAGCAGTACTTC
once	TRBV7-2	TRBD2	TRBJ2-1	CASSFLSLAGKGGNEQFF	TGTGCCAGCAGCTTCCTATCACTAGCGGGTAAGGGGGGCAATGAGCAGTTCTTC
NA	TRBV11-2	NA	TRBJ2-2	CASSHRRPNTGELFF	TGTGCCAGCAGCCACCGGCGGCCCAACACCGGGGAGCTGTTTTTT
NA	TRBV28	NA	TRBJ1-1	CASRVRKTLNTEAFF	TGTGCCAGCAGGGTTCGAAAGACTTTGAACACTGAAGCTTTCTTT
NA	TRBV5-1	TRBD2	TRBJ2-7	CASSLYSSGRSYEQYF	TGCGCCAGCAGCCTATATTCTAGCGGGAGGTCCTACGAGCAGTACTTC
NA	TRBV18	TRBD1	TRBJ2-1	CASSPGQGYEQFF	TGTGCCAGCTCACCGGGACAGGGATATGAGCAGTTCTTC
NA	TRBV6-5	TRBD1	TRBJ1-1	CASSLAPQGAQMEAFF	TGTGCCAGCAGTTTAGCCCCACAGGGGGCGCAGATGGAAGCTTTCTTT